These T cell receptor beta chains were read from a single sample in a study of T cells after yellow fever vaccination. TCRdb reprocessed the 5' RACE reads with MiXCR, giving one entry per CDR3 protein. The profile covers under 700,000 distinct CDR3 sequences, with less than 20% appearing a single time and 17% taken by the ten largest. Sequencing used PBMCs, obtained 5 to 6 days after the first yellow fever vaccination. The origin of the receptors is a man aged 18 to 30 who received the YFV17D yellow fever vaccine. The conserved cysteine and the conserved F or W are not part of the CDR3 here.

TRBV7-2	TRBJ2-2	13	ARPTRPKNTGELF
TRBV5-1	TRBJ2-6	14	ASSLVGDSGANVLT
TRBV7-2	TRBJ1-2	14	ASSARARGVSYGYT
TRBV4-3	TRBJ2-3	17	ASSQDPVTSGVFTDTQY
TRBV7-2	TRBJ2-5	12	ASSFDRAQETQY
TRBV24-1	TRBJ1-1	12	ATPGVLGNTEAF
TRBV5-1	TRBJ1-2	14	ASNEGARWDGYGYT
TRBV7-6	TRBJ2-3	14	ASSLGGSGAGDTQY
TRBV6-1	TRBJ1-5	10	ASRASGQPQH
TRBV6-1	TRBJ1-5	13	ASSSQGGAGQPQH
TRBV20-1	TRBJ1-6	11	STGRGGNSPLH
TRBV20-1	TRBJ1-1	11	SASKVLNTEAF
TRBV7-2	TRBJ1-3	15	ASSSVSLTSSGNTIY
TRBV7-3	TRBJ2-2	14	ASSLMGNANTGELF
TRBV5-1	TRBJ2-1	9	ATTGNDEQF
TRBV6-5	TRBJ1-2	11	ASNLDSNYGYT
TRBV7-2	TRBJ2-3	11	ASSFIRSDTQY
TRBV6-1	TRBJ1-2	11	AGSPRGVHGYT
TRBV9	TRBJ2-2	13	ASSALGNIGGELF
TRBV15	TRBJ2-5	15	ATSRALLGSGAETQY
TRBV9	TRBJ1-5	11	ASSTKSNQPQH
TRBV15	TRBJ2-5	12	ATRGGLAIETQY
TRBV5-1	TRBJ1-1	13	ASSWLGQGGTEAF
TRBV5-1	TRBJ2-7	11	ASSQSWGFEQY
TRBV30	TRBJ1-2	10	AWSAGGYGYT
TRBV7-2	TRBJ1-4	13	ASSLLRATNEKLF
TRBV5-4	TRBJ2-2	12	ASSPLGSTGELF
TRBV12-3/TRBV12-4	TRBJ1-1	11	ASRPPGSGRAF
TRBV11-2	TRBJ2-7	14	ASSLRSGGFFREQY
TRBV10-3	TRBJ2-3	13	AISEIDRPTDTQY
TRBV5-1	TRBJ1-1	13	ASSLEYSMNTEAF
TRBV7-9	TRBJ1-2	13	ASSLGGRPSDGYT
TRBV4-1	TRBJ2-6	19	ASSQDQSLWGELTGANVLT
TRBV2	TRBJ2-5	13	ASKAHSGDQETQY
TRBV24-1	TRBJ2-3	11	ATSDSYYGPQY
TRBV28	TRBJ1-1	10	ASSLLQAEAF
TRBV27	TRBJ1-2	12	ASSVSGTGVGYT
TRBV27	TRBJ1-1	10	ASRGQNQRAF
TRBV7-2	TRBJ1-1	11	ASRDGPNTEAF
TRBV20-1	TRBJ2-1	11	SASLAEYNEQF
TRBV12-3/TRBV12-4	TRBJ1-1	11	ASSTGTGGEAF
TRBV18	TRBJ1-5	14	ASSPAGTAVNQPQH
TRBV20-1	TRBJ1-2	12	SARDSEGFGGYT
TRBV4-2	TRBJ2-1	15	ASSQEGGTGDYNEQF
TRBV7-3	TRBJ2-1	14	ASSLTPDRDYNEQF
TRBV3-1	TRBJ1-6	9	ASSQGGGLH
TRBV19	TRBJ2-1	9	ASSMGVGQF
TRBV7-2	TRBJ2-1	13	ASSPEGGGRNEQF
TRBV20-1	TRBJ1-4	10	SALGQDEKLF
TRBV4-2	TRBJ2-7	11	ASSQEPYEEQY
TRBV5-4	TRBJ2-3	14	ASSLGASGGTDTQY
TRBV27	TRBJ2-7	13	ASSLLPGLSYEQY
TRBV20-1	TRBJ2-3	9	SADLGDTQY